The entry below gives a single T cell receptor (beta chain) sequence along with its context. Germline loops: CDR1 SQVTM, CDR2 ANQGSEA. This CDR3 region has 12 residues. The ends were cut back, 6 bases at V and 0 bases at J, with 9 bases in the middle. The study drew donors from healthy Caucasian individuals in Russia aged about 6 to 95. These data belong to a study of blood T cells in healthy people across ages. PCR was performed a second time for about 7 to 11 cycles using a sample-barcoded 5' primer and a J-beta primer mix. MiXCR, applied by TCRdb to the 5' RACE reads, yields one record per CDR3 protein. Here the sample spans approximately 900,000 distinct CDR3 sequences, 40% to 60% being singletons.

V is TRBV29-1 and J is TRBJ2-7; D possibly corresponds to TRBD2 (5 bases). Sequencing input: blood. This clonotype was obtained from a man aged 25 to 45 in good health. CDR3 DNA: TGCAGCGTCCGGGGTCCCTCCTACGAGCAGTACTTC. It is translated as CSVRGPSYEQYF.